This T cell receptor beta chain was identified during a study of blood T cells in healthy people across ages. Germline CDR1 is MNHEY and CDR2 is SMNVEV (reference sequence). The CDR3 runs 13 residues. V was pared by 6 bases and J by 2 bases, with 10 bases between. Donors ranged from roughly 6 to 90 years old and were healthy Caucasians in Russia. To note about this clonotype: Its specificity is not known.

A second roughly 6 to 11 cycle PCR used barcoded and J-beta primers. Via MiXCR, TCRdb re-called the 5' RACE reads, giving one row per CDR3 protein. The table lists approximately 1,100,000 distinct CDR3 sequences, more than 35% of them singletons. Study results and limitations: As age increased, TCR beta diversity per million T cells fell in a roughly linear fashion. Expanded clonotype shifts may have been confounded, as the donors had an unknown CMV status.

The V and J genes are TRBV27 and TRBJ1-2, with D tentatively TRBD1 (6 bases). This TCR came from a woman in her sixties or seventies in good health. The material sequenced was blood. The CDR3 spells CASRLGGNYGYTF. In DNA form, the CDR3 reads TGTGCCAGCAGATTAGGGGGGAACTATGGCTACACCTTC.